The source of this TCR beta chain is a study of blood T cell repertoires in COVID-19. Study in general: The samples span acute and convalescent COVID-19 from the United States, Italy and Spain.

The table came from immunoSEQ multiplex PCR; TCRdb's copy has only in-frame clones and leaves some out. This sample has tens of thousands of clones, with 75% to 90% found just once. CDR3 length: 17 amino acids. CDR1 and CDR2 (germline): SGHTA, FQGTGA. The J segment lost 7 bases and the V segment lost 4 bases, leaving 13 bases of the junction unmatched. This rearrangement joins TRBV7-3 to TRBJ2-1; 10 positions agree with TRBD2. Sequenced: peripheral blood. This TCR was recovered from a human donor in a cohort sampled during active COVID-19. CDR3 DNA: TGTGCCAGCAGCTCGTCTGGTAGGACTAGCGGTAGGAATGAGCAGTTCTTC. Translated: CASSSSGRTSGRNEQFF.